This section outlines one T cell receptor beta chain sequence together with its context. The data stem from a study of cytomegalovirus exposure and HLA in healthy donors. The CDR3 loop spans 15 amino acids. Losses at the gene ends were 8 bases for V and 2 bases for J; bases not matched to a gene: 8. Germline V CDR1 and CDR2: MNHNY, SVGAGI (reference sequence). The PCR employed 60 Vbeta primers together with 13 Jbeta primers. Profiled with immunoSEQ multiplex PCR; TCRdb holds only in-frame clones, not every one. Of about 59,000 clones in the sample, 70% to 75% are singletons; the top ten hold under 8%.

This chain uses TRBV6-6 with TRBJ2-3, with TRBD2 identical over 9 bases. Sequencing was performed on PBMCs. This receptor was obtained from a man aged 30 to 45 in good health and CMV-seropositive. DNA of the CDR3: TGTGCCAGCCGGGCTAGCGGGACCTTCACAGATACGCAGTATTTT. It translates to CASRASGTFTDTQYF.